This is a list of T cell receptor beta chains from one sample in a study of cytomegalovirus exposure and HLA in healthy donors. Repertoires were generated with immunoSEQ multiplex PCR, while TCRdb's copy carries only in-frame clones and drops some. The table shows over 100,000 clones, with 70% to 80% occurring only once. The specimen sequenced was PBMCs. The receptors here all came from a female donor in good health and CMV-seronegative. Both conserved end residues are part of each CDR3. The order of the fields is V gene, D gene, J gene, clone size, CDR3 protein, CDR3 DNA. A D gene is named only where the DNA matches it firmly. The size entry is marked missing in some rows and otherwise reads once, few, many or a size class.

>TRBV5-1|TRBD1|TRBJ1-1|-
CASSTDRGTEAFF
TGCGCCAGCAGCACGGACAGGGGCACTGAAGCTTTCTTT
>TRBV14|-|TRBJ2-1|-
CASSYSTGRGNNEQFF
TGTGCCAGCAGCTACAGTACCGGGAGAGGGAACAATGAGCAGTTCTTC
>TRBV7-2|TRBD1|TRBJ2-6|-
CASRLTGGLGANVLTF
TGTGCCAGCAGACTCACAGGGGGCCTCGGGGCCAACGTCCTGACTTTC
>TRBV4-2|TRBD1|TRBJ2-7|-
CASSQLNDRAEQYF
TGTGCCAGCAGCCAACTCAACGACAGGGCCGAGCAGTACTTC
>TRBV9|TRBD2|TRBJ2-7|-
CASSAGTSGTLYEQYF
TGTGCCAGCAGCGCCGGGACTAGCGGGACACTCTACGAGCAGTACTTC
>TRBV5-1|-|TRBJ1-4|few
CASSVDRATNEKLFF
TGCGCCAGCAGCGTGGACCGCGCAACTAATGAAAAACTGTTTTTT
>TRBV19|TRBD2|TRBJ2-3|-
CASSRGTSGSILTDTQYF
TGTGCCAGTAGCCGGGGGACTAGCGGGAGCATACTAACAGATACGCAGTATTTT
>TRBV4-2|-|TRBJ2-7|-
CASSQDDRSYEQYF
TGTGCCAGCAGCCAAGATGACAGATCCTACGAGCAGTACTTC
>TRBV7-2|TRBD1|TRBJ2-1|few
CASSYLGQGGRNEQFF
TGTGCCAGCAGCTATCTTGGACAGGGGGGTAGGAATGAGCAGTTCTTC
>TRBV5-1|-|TRBJ1-3|-
CASSLAPSPGNTIYF
TGCGCCAGCAGCTTGGCCCCGTCTCCTGGAAACACCATATATTTT
>TRBV6-1|-|TRBJ2-7|few
CASSTYYEQYF
TGTGCCAGCAGTACCTATTACGAGCAGTACTTC
>TRBV7-9|TRBD1|TRBJ1-1|few
CARWGCRDRGIGNTEAFF
TGTGCCAGATGGGGTTGTAGGGACAGGGGAATAGGGAACACTGAAGCTTTCTTT
>TRBV27|TRBD1|TRBJ1-1|-
CASSPTGGTEAFF
TGTGCCAGCAGTCCCACAGGGGGCACTGAAGCTTTCTTT
>TRBV28|TRBD1|TRBJ1-1|few
CASSWPRGTGTRSTEAFF
TGTGCCAGCAGTTGGCCCAGGGGGACCGGTACACGGTCCACTGAAGCTTTCTTT
>TRBV6-5|-|TRBJ2-6|once
CASSYSAPGANVLTF
TGTGCCAGCAGTTACTCAGCCCCTGGGGCCAACGTCCTGACTTTC
>TRBV7-7|TRBD2|TRBJ2-5|-
CASSLGGGSRGETQYF
TGTGCTAGCAGCTTAGGTGGCGGGAGTCGAGGAGAGACCCAGTACTTC
>TRBV27|-|TRBJ2-6|-
CASSFLRGVGANVLTF
TGTGCCAGCAGTTTTTTGCGAGGCGTGGGGGCCAACGTCCTGACTTTC
>TRBV7-9|-|TRBJ1-5|-
CASSPIHSNQPQHF
TGTGCCAGCAGCCCCATTCATAGCAATCAGCCCCAGCATTTT
>TRBV7-2|-|TRBJ2-7|-
CASSLREEQYF
TGTGCCAGCAGCCTCCGGGAAGAGCAGTACTTC
>TRBV28|TRBD2|TRBJ2-3|-
CASRDGGADTQYF
TGTGCCAGCAGGGATGGGGGGGCAGATACGCAGTATTTT
>TRBV9|TRBD1|TRBJ1-2|-
CASSVAGTGLYGYTF
TGTGCCAGCAGCGTAGCGGGGACAGGGCTATATGGCTACACCTTC
>TRBV9|-|TRBJ2-7|-
CASSVGRGSSYEQYF
TGTGCCAGCAGCGTAGGGAGGGGCAGCTCCTACGAGCAGTACTTC
>TRBV10-3|-|TRBJ1-5|-
CAPRGGARHQPQHF
TGTGCCCCCCGGGGGGGGGCCAGGCATCAGCCCCAGCATTTT
>TRBV5-6|-|TRBJ2-7|-
CASSLDRWTYEQYF
TGTGCCAGCAGCTTGGACCGATGGACTTACGAGCAGTACTTC
>TRBV27|TRBD1|TRBJ2-1|-
CASSFVPGQGGDEQFF
TGTGCCAGCAGTTTTGTCCCGGGACAGGGGGGGGATGAGCAGTTCTTC
>TRBV10-3|-|TRBJ2-2|-
CAISESDGRAGELFF
TGTGCCATCAGTGAGTCTGATGGCCGGGCCGGGGAGCTGTTTTTT
>TRBV18|TRBD1|TRBJ2-3|-
CASSSMTGAGEDTQYF
TGTGCCAGCTCCTCGATGACAGGGGCAGGGGAAGATACGCAGTATTTT
>TRBV4-3|-|TRBJ2-3|-
CASSQGLARGRDTQYF
TGCGCCAGCAGCCAGGGACTTGCCCGAGGTCGAGATACGCAGTATTTT
>TRBV4-3|TRBD2|TRBJ2-1|-
CASSQGRTSGRDEQFF
TGCGCCAGCAGCCAAGGAAGGACTAGCGGGAGGGATGAGCAGTTCTTC
>TRBV5-1|-|TRBJ2-3|few
CASSLFRGGPAGDTQYF
TGCGCCAGCAGCTTATTTCGGGGTGGGCCAGCGGGAGATACGCAGTATTTT
>TRBV6-6|-|TRBJ1-2|-
CASRGEGVVTF
TGTGCCAGCAGAGGGGAAGGGGTAGTCACCTTC
>TRBV4-1|-|TRBJ2-5|-
CASSPLPGNQETQYF
TGCGCCAGCAGCCCCCTCCCGGGGAACCAAGAGACCCAGTACTTC
>TRBV30|-|TRBJ1-5|-
CAWSSGDSQPQHF
TGTGCCTGGAGTTCTGGAGACAGCCAGCCCCAGCATTTT
>TRBV7-2|-|TRBJ2-1|-
CASSLNRVDNEQFF
TGTGCCAGCAGCTTAAACAGGGTCGACAATGAGCAGTTCTTC
>TRBV27|TRBD2|TRBJ2-7|-
CASSPIRPGLAGGEQYF
TGTGCCAGCAGTCCCATTCGTCCGGGACTAGCGGGAGGGGAGCAGTACTTC
>TRBV28|TRBD1|TRBJ2-1|once
CASSTRGQGSYNEQFF
TGTGCCAGCAGTACCAGGGGACAGGGCTCCTACAATGAGCAGTTCTTC
>TRBV5-8|TRBD2|TRBJ2-2|-
CASSQVRESGTGELFF
TGTGCCAGCAGCCAGGTGCGGGAGTCGGGCACCGGGGAGCTGTTTTTT
>TRBV7-2|-|TRBJ1-5|-
CASSLGPGVQPQHF
TGTGCCAGCAGCCTTGGGCCAGGGGTCCAGCCCCAGCATTTT
>TRBV5-5|-|TRBJ1-2|-
CASSLGQGRDGYTF
TGTGCCAGCAGCTTGGGACAAGGCAGGGATGGCTACACCTTC
>TRBV7-8|-|TRBJ1-1|few
CASSPAGGRTEAFF
TGTGCCAGCAGCCCCGCCGGGGGTAGGACTGAAGCTTTCTTT
>TRBV18|-|TRBJ1-1|few
CASSPLQGMNTEAFF
TGTGCCAGCTCACCCCTTCAGGGGATGAACACTGAAGCTTTCTTT
>TRBV2|TRBD1|TRBJ1-2|-
CASSPRGQGHRNYGYTF
TGTGCCAGCAGCCCAAGGGGACAGGGCCATCGAAACTATGGCTACACCTTC
>TRBV7-9|TRBD1|TRBJ1-1|few
CASSQGQGTEAFF
TGTGCCAGCAGCCAAGGACAGGGCACTGAAGCTTTCTTT
>TRBV4-3|TRBD2|TRBJ2-7|-
CASSQDLTGGYEQYF
TGCGCCAGCAGCCAAGATTTGACGGGAGGCTATGAGCAGTACTTC
>TRBV5-6|TRBD2|TRBJ2-1|-
CASTPSLTGTSGYNEQFF
TGTGCCAGCACCCCTAGTTTAACCGGGACTAGCGGCTACAATGAGCAGTTCTTC
>TRBV15|-|TRBJ2-3|once
CATSSDREAYHTQYF
TGTGCCACCAGCAGTGACAGGGAGGCCTACCATACGCAGTATTTT
>TRBV28|TRBD2|TRBJ2-7|-
CASSQLAGCSYEQYF
TGTGCCAGCAGTCAGCTAGCGGGATGCTCCTACGAGCAGTACTTC
>TRBV14|TRBD1|TRBJ2-7|once
CASSDPGTGAYEQYF
TGTGCCAGCAGCGACCCCGGGACAGGGGCCTACGAGCAGTACTTC
>TRBV19|TRBD1|TRBJ1-1|-
CASSAQGSGTEAFF
TGTGCCAGTAGTGCACAGGGGTCCGGGACTGAAGCTTTCTTT
>TRBV28|TRBD2|TRBJ2-7|-
CASSPNARLAPEQYF
TGTGCCAGCTCCCCCAATGCGAGACTAGCCCCCGAGCAGTACTTC
>TRBV11-2|-|TRBJ2-5|-
CASSRGAGGLQETQYF
TGTGCCAGCAGCAGGGGGGCAGGGGGTTTGCAAGAGACCCAGTACTTC
>TRBV6-6|-|TRBJ1-5|-
CASSSRGGVSNQPQHF
TGTGCCAGCAGTTCACGGGGGGGGGTTAGCAATCAGCCCCAGCATTTT
>TRBV4-2|TRBD2|TRBJ2-1|-
CASSPRTTSGGYEQFF
TGTGCCAGCAGCCCACGGACTACCTCGGGAGGGTATGAGCAGTTCTTC
>TRBV11-2|-|TRBJ2-6|-
CASRPTGTGANVLTF
TGTGCCAGCAGGCCCACAGGGACTGGGGCCAACGTCCTGACTTTC
>TRBV4-3|TRBD1|TRBJ1-3|-
CASSRTTGTFSGNTIYF
TGCGCCAGCAGCCGAACGACAGGGACGTTTTCTGGAAACACCATATATTTT
>TRBV9|-|TRBJ1-4|few
CASSPRHRDNEKLFF
TGTGCCAGCAGCCCCCGACATCGGGATAATGAAAAACTGTTTTTT
>TRBV5-8|-|TRBJ2-5|once
CASSARQTQETQYF
TGTGCCAGCAGCGCCCGACAGACCCAAGAGACCCAGTACTTC
>TRBV4-3|-|TRBJ1-1|-
CASSIGWGGNTEAFF
TGCGCCAGCAGCATTGGATGGGGGGGGAACACTGAAGCTTTCTTT
>TRBV6-5|-|TRBJ1-1|-
CASSYHGANTEAFF
TGTGCCAGCAGTTACCACGGTGCCAACACTGAAGCTTTCTTT